This paragraph reports one T cell receptor (beta chain). This CDR3 has 14 amino acids. V gave up 3 bases and J gave up 2 bases; unmatched junction bases: 3. The germline V gene has CDR1 LNHDA and CDR2 SQIVND (reference sequence). The sample comes from a study of T cells in Graves' hyperthyroidism and ophthalmopathy. Researchers amplified the TCR beta CDR3 regions from RNA transcripts. First-round RT-PCR with HTBI primers amplified the TCR CDR3 region. MiXCR was run by TCRdb on the multiplex PCR reads, yielding one entry per CDR3 protein. Here the sample spans some 400,000 distinct CDR3 sequences, around 14% being singletons. Uncontrolled infection, other autoimmune disease, pregnancy or lactation barred patients from enrollment. 9 to 10 ml fresh peripheral blood yielded the PBMCs.

The genes are TRBV19 and TRBJ2-7; 8 bases are shared with TRBD2. The source is an older woman with Graves' hyperthyroidism. The sample was blood. This chain's CDR3 is CASSIGSGAYEQYF. In DNA form, the CDR3 reads TGTGCCAGTAGTATTGGTAGCGGGGCCTACGAGCAGTACTTC.